Listed below are T cell receptor beta chains from one sample, sequenced in a study of T cell repertoires in cytomegalovirus infection. These receptors have no identified antigens. In TCRdb, the reads were re-called with MiXCR into one record per CDR3 protein. The table includes about 920,000 distinct CDR3 sequences, 30% to 40% detected once. The sample was cultured CD8+ T cells from PBMCs, taken from culture after CMV antigen stimulation. All receptors derive from a human donor in good health (CMV status not recorded). Some clones in this sample may be carry-over from other donors' samples. The CDR3 runs from the conserved cysteine through the conserved F or W. A D gene is named only where the DNA matches it firmly.

TRBJ2-1 | TRBV6-1 | NA | CASSEEASGNEQFF
TRBJ2-1 | TRBV7-9 | NA | CASSSLWRDPWRGEQFF
TRBJ1-2 | TRBV29-1 | TRBD1 | CSVKGQGVNYGYTF
TRBJ2-3 | TRBV28 | NA | CASSLVAADTQYF
TRBJ1-1 | TRBV2 | NA | CASPKRATEAFF
TRBJ2-1 | TRBV10-3 | NA | CAISEYRQVSKSYNEQFF
TRBJ2-5 | TRBV7-8 | NA | CASSLEGRVYETQYF
TRBJ2-2 | TRBV12-3/TRBV12-4 | NA | CASTQGSTGELFF
TRBJ1-6 | TRBV7-2 | NA | CASTFSPYNSPLHF
TRBJ2-7 | TRBV4-1 | NA | CASSQAFSPSYEQYF
TRBJ2-1 | TRBV9 | NA | CASSVALGFLSSYNEQLF
TRBJ1-4 | TRBV6-5 | NA | CASSPGTTNEKLFF
TRBJ1-4 | TRBV10-3 | NA | CAISAGRATNEKLFF
TRBJ1-2 | TRBV7-6 | TRBD1 | CASTAPDRVYGYTF
TRBJ2-7 | TRBV7-9 | TRBD1 | CASSLGGQIYEQYF
TRBJ1-3 | TRBV29-1 | TRBD1 | CSARTGRSGNTIYF
TRBJ1-2 | TRBV7-9 | NA | CASSLHRDGYTF
TRBJ1-1 | TRBV5-6 | NA | CASSLPVTEAFF
TRBJ2-3 | TRBV27 | TRBD2 | CATMTGSGGSDTQYF
TRBJ2-5 | TRBV5-6 | TRBD2 | CASTLRRGGQSETQYF
TRBJ2-5 | TRBV7-9 | NA | CASSQEETEETQYF
TRBJ1-1 | TRBV5-1 | TRBD1 | CASSLWDSGTEAFF
TRBJ2-1 | TRBV28 | TRBD1 | CASRYPGGSYNEQFF
TRBJ2-7 | TRBV2 | NA | CASLDGAGYEQYF
TRBJ2-4 | TRBV6-2/TRBV6-3 | TRBD2 | CASTPSGTSRNIQYF
TRBJ1-1 | TRBV12-3/TRBV12-4 | NA | CASSSAGGNTEAFF
TRBJ2-1 | TRBV7-9 | TRBD2 | CASLSTLPREDPYNEQFF
TRBJ2-1 | TRBV5-4 | NA | CASSPGPPRENEQFF
TRBJ1-1 | TRBV4-1 | NA | CASSQGRNTEAFF
TRBJ2-5 | TRBV7-9 | TRBD1 | CASSAPLGTGGGRETQYF
TRBJ2-1 | TRBV7-9 | NA | CASSSEVGNEQFF
TRBJ2-1 | TRBV7-3 | TRBD1 | CASSKGQGARDEQFF
TRBJ2-1 | TRBV5-6 | NA | CASSLVETSYNEQFF
TRBJ1-2 | TRBV4-3 | TRBD1 | CVSSQDRGQGANYGYTF
TRBJ2-6 | TRBV13 | NA | CASSRRQAGANVLTF
TRBJ2-1 | TRBV4-1 | NA | CASSQAPWGSRGNEQFF
TRBJ2-6 | TRBV7-9 | TRBD1 | CASSSTGAGANVLTF